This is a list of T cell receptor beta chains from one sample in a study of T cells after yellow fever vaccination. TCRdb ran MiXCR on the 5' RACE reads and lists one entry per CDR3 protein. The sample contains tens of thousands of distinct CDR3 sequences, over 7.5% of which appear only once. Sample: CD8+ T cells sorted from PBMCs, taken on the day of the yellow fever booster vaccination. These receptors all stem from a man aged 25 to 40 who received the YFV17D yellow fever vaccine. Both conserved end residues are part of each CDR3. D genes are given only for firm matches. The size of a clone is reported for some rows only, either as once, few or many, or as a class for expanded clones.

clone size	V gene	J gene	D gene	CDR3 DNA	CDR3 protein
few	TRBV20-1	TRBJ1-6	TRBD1	TGCAGTGCCCATGGCCCGATCGGACAGGCCGATGACTCCTATAATTCACCCCTCCACTTT	CSAHGPIGQADDSYNSPLHF
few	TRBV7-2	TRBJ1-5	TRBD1	TGTGCCAGCAGCAGCGGGACAGGGGGTGGGCAGCCCCAGCATTTT	CASSSGTGGGQPQHF
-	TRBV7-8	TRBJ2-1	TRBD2	TGTGCCAGCAGCTTAGTAGCGGGAGGGCCCTACAATGAGCAGTTCTTC	CASSLVAGGPYNEQFF
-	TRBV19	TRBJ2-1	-	TGTGCCAGTAGTATGCTGGGGTACAATGAGCAGTTCTTC	CASSMLGYNEQFF
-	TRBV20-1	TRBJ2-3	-	TGCAGTGCTAGTCCCCTCCGGGACGGGGAGGCAGATACGCAGTATTTT	CSASPLRDGEADTQYF
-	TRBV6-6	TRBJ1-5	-	TGTGCCAGCAGTTACCCGGGGAATCAGCCCCAGCATTTT	CASSYPGNQPQHF
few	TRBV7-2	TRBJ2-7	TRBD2	TGTGCCAGCAGCTCCCTTTCCCTAGCGGGAGCCTACGAGCAGTACTTC	CASSSLSLAGAYEQYF
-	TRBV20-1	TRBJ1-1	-	TGCAGTGCTAGTGTCAGGGCGGCCACTGAAGCTTTCTTT	CSASVRAATEAFF
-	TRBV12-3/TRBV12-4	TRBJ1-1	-	TGTGCCAGCAGAGCAGGGGTGGAGAACACTGAAGCTTTCTTT	CASRAGVENTEAFF
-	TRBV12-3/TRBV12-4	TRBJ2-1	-	TGTGCCAGCAGTTTATTTGAGCAGTTCTTC	CASSLFEQFF
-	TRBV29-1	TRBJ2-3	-	TGCAGCGTCGTCCCTTCAGGGTATTCCACAGATACGCAGTATTTT	CSVVPSGYSTDTQYF
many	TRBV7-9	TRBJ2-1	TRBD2	TGTGCCAGCAGCTCTAGCGGAGGGTCAGAGTTC	CASSSSGGSEF
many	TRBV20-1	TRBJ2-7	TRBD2	TGCAGTGCGAGGACTAGCGGGAGTTACGAGCAGTACTTC	CSARTSGSYEQYF
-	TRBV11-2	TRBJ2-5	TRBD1	TGTGCCAGCAGCTTAGTTCCAGGGGGCCTCCAAGAGACCCAGTACTTC	CASSLVPGGLQETQYF
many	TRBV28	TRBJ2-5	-	TGTGCCAGCAGTCAACCCGATTCTTCAGTCCAAGAGACCCAGTACTTC	CASSQPDSSVQETQYF
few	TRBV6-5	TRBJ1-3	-	TGTGCCAGCAGCGCGGGACACAGCTCAGCCACCATATATTTT	CASSAGHSSATIYF
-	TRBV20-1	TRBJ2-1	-	TGCAGAGCTAGAGAGGAGAACAATGAGCAGTTCTTC	CRAREENNEQFF
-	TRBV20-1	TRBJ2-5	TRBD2	TGCAGTGCATTAACTAGCGGGAGAGGATTGGGGACCCAGTACTTC	CSALTSGRGLGTQYF
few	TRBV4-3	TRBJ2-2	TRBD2	TGCGCCAGCAGCCAAGATCAGGGCGGGAGGGCCGACACCGGGGAGCTGTTTTTT	CASSQDQGGRADTGELFF
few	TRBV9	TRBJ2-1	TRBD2	TGTGCCAGCAGCCCCACTAGCGGGAGATCCTACAATGAGCAGTTCTTC	CASSPTSGRSYNEQFF
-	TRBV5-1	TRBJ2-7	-	TGCGCCAGCGCCTTGGGCAGGACCTACGAGCAGTACTTC	CASALGRTYEQYF
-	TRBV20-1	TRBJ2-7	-	TGCAGTGCTAGAGATATTCCAGCCACCTACGAGCAGTACTTC	CSARDIPATYEQYF
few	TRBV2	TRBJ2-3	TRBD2	TGTGCCAGCAGCCCACCCGGGAGGGTTGTCACAGATACGCAGTATTTT	CASSPPGRVVTDTQYF
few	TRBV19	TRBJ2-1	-	TGTGCCAGTAGGGGCGGATACAATGAGCAGTTCTTC	CASRGGYNEQFF
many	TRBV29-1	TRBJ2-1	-	TGCAGCGTCCACTCACTCAAAAATGAGCAGTTCTTC	CSVHSLKNEQFF
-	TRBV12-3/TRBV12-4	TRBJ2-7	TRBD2	TGTGCCAGCAGTGGACTAGCGAGCCTTGGAGAGCAGTACTTC	CASSGLASLGEQYF
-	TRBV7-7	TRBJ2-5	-	TGTGCTAGCAGCTTAGGGAGGGGACACCCCGACCAGTACTTC	CASSLGRGHPDQYF
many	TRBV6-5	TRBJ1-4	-	TGTGCCAGCAGTTACTCTCTCTTCGGGGCATCGGAAAAACTGTTTTTT	CASSYSLFGASEKLFF
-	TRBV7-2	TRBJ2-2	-	TGTGCCAGCAGCCCTCGTCAGGGAGTTGCCACCGGGGAGCTGTTTTTT	CASSPRQGVATGELFF
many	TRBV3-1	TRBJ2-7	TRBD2	TGTGCCAGCAGCCTTGGACTAGGACTCTCCTACGAGCAGTACTTC	CASSLGLGLSYEQYF
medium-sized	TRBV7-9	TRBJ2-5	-	TGTGCCAGCAGCTTAGAGTTATCGGTTGAAGAGACCCAGTACTTC	CASSLELSVEETQYF
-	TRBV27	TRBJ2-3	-	TGTGCCAGCAGAATTCCAGGGTATGGAACAGATACGCAGTATTTT	CASRIPGYGTDTQYF
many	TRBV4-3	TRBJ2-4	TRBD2	TGCGCCAGCAGCCAAGGGCTAGCGGGAGGGCCCGACATTCAGTACTTC	CASSQGLAGGPDIQYF
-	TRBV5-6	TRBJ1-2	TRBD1	TGTGCCAGCAGCCACCAAATCCGGACAGGGGACTATGGCTACACCTTC	CASSHQIRTGDYGYTF
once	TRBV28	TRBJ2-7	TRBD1	TGTGCCAGCAGTGGGACAGGATCCTACGAGCAGTACTTC	CASSGTGSYEQYF
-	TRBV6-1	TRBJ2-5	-	TGTGCCAGCAGGGCCAGGAGCCAAGAGACCCAGTACTTC	CASRARSQETQYF
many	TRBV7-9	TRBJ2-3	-	TGTGCCAGCAGCCGAACTACGGGGCCCACAGATACGCAGTATTTT	CASSRTTGPTDTQYF
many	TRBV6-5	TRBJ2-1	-	TGTGCCAGCAGTCCTAACGGGGGTGAGCAGTTCTTC	CASSPNGGEQFF
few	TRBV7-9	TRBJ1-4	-	TGTGCCAGCAGCTTTCTGGGTGGAGGGACTGTGGAAAAACTGTTTTTT	CASSFLGGGTVEKLFF
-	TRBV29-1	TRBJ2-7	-	TGCAGCGTCATAACATGGTCGCGACCCTACGAGCAGTACTTC	CSVITWSRPYEQYF
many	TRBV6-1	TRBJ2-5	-	TGTGCCAGCAGTGGGGACGGCCAAGAGACCCAGTACTTC	CASSGDGQETQYF
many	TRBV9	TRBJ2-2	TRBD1	TGTGCCAGCAGCGTAGCTGGGGGACAGTTTCATACCGGGGAGCTGTTTTTT	CASSVAGGQFHTGELFF
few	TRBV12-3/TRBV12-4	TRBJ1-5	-	TGTGCCACCTCGGAGGGGGGTCAGCCCCAGCATTTT	CATSEGGQPQHF
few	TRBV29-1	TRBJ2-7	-	TGCAGCGTTGAAACGCCAGATCATTACGAGCAGTACTTC	CSVETPDHYEQYF
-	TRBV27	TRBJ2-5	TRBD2	TGTGCCAGCAAAGCCTCGGGACTAGCGGGAATTGGCCTAGAGACCCAGTACTTC	CASKASGLAGIGLETQYF
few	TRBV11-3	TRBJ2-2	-	TGTGCCAGCAGCTTAGATAGGACGGGCGCGTGGACCGGGGAGCTGTTTTTT	CASSLDRTGAWTGELFF
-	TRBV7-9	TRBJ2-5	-	TGTGCCAGCAGCTTAGCCACGGGCCCCCAAGAGACCCAGTACTTC	CASSLATGPQETQYF
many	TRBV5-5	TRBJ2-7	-	TGTGCCAGCAGCGGTGGACAGACCTACGAGCAGTACTTC	CASSGGQTYEQYF
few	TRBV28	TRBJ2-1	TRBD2	TGTGCCAGCTGGGATTCCGGGATAGCGGGAGGGCCCGTGAATGAGCAGTTCTTC	CASWDSGIAGGPVNEQFF
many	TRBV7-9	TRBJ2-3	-	TGTGCCAGCAGCTTAGATGGAGGCACAGATACGCAGTATTTT	CASSLDGGTDTQYF
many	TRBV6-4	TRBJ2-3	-	TGTGCCAGCAGTGAAGGCACAGATACGCAGTATTTT	CASSEGTDTQYF
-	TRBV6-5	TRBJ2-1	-	TGTGCCAGCAGTTACTCGGGAGAGGGGGATGAGCAGTTCTTC	CASSYSGEGDEQFF
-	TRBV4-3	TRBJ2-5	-	TGCGCCAGCAGCCAGGGTTCCGGGTATAGGGAGACCCAGTACTTC	CASSQGSGYRETQYF
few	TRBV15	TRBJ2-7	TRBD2	TGTGCCACCAGCAGAGCTCTAGCGGGGGCCTACGAGCAGTACTTC	CATSRALAGAYEQYF
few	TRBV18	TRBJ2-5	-	TGTGCCAGCTCAAGCGCAGAGACCCAGTACTTC	CASSSAETQYF
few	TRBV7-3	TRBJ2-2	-	TGTGCCAGCAGCTTAACCATGTCAGGGGCGAACACCGGGGAGCTGTTTTTT	CASSLTMSGANTGELFF